Shown below are 10 T cell receptor beta chains from a single sample sequenced in a study of cytomegalovirus exposure and HLA in healthy donors. Vbeta (60) and Jbeta (13) primers were used in the PCR. The protocol was immunoSEQ multiplex PCR, while the TCRdb copy is restricted to in-frame clones and leaves out a portion. The table records 150,000 to 200,000 clones, 75% to 85% of them present only once. Sequencing was carried out using PBMCs. The receptors were gathered from a young woman in good health and CMV-seropositive.

In this sample, this clone turned up a few times. The V gene is TRBV19, the J gene TRBJ1-5; tentative D call: TRBD1 (5 bases). The CDR3 consists of 15 residues. Trimming removed 5 bases at V and 0 bases at J, with 11 bases between. The germline V gene encodes CDR1 LNHDA and CDR2 SQIVND (reference sequence). CDR3 amino acids: CASSRLGDSNQPQHF. The CDR3 DNA follows: TGTGCCAGTAGTCGCCTAGGGGATAGCAATCAGCCCCAGCATTTT. Full variable domain (missing parts from reference TRBV19 and TRBJ1-5): DGGITQSPKYLFRKEGQNVTLSCEQNLNHDAMYWYRQDPGQGLRLIYYSQIVNDFQKGDIAEGYSVSREKKESFPLTVTSAQKNPTAFYLCASSRLGDSNQPQHFGDGTRLSIL.

This chain uses TRBV7-9 with TRBJ1-5, with D hard to call. Germline loops: CDR1 SEHNR, CDR2 FQNEAQ (reference sequence). Deletions cut 5 bases from V and 4 bases from J, with 12 bases between. The CDR3 is 14 residues long. Here the CDR3 reads CASSPDPGNQPQHF. The CDR3 DNA reads TGTGCCAGCAGCCCCGACCCGGGAAATCAGCCCCAGCATTTT.

V usage is TRBV15 and J usage is TRBJ1-3, with 7 bases aligning to TRBD1. J was trimmed by 2 bases and V by 5 bases; bases with no gene match: 9. Germline loops: CDR1 LNHNV, CDR2 YYDKDF (reference sequence). This CDR3 has 16 residues. CDR3 nucleotide sequence: TGTGCCACCAGCGTTAAACAGGGGCGTCCTGGAAACACCATATATTTT. Its translation is CATSVKQGRPGNTIYF. The full variable domain, with the rest looked up from reference TRBV15 and TRBJ1-3, is DAMVIQNPRYQVTQFGKPVTLSCSQTLNHNVMYWYQQKSSQAPKLLFHYYDKDFNNEADTPDNFQSRRPNTSFCFLDIRSPGLGDTAMYLCATSVKQGRPGNTIYFGEGSWLTVV.

The chain joins TRBV4-3 to TRBJ2-6; possible D gene TRBD2, 6 bases. CDR3 length equals 16 residues. The germline V and J ends were trimmed by 1 base and 4 bases, with 11 bases remaining between them. The germline V gene encodes CDR1 LGHNA and CDR2 YSLEER. CDR3 coding DNA: TGCGCCAGCAGCCAAGGCGCGGGAACCGGGGCCAACGTCCTGACTTTC. Translating it yields CASSQGAGTGANVLTF.

The genes are TRBV19 and TRBJ1-1; 8 bases fit TRBD1. V lost 5 bases, J lost 5 bases, and 7 bases stayed unmatched. CDR1 and CDR2 (germline): LNHDA, SQIVND (reference sequence). CDR3 length: 14 residues. The CDR3 DNA sequence: TGTGCCAGTAGTGCGCAGGGGGCGCGGACTGAAGCTTTCTTT. This sequence encodes CASSAQGARTEAFF.

V gene TRBV14 combines with J gene TRBJ2-1; D gene ambiguous. V lost 0 bases and J lost 4, with 10 bases in between. The CDR3 loop spans 15 amino acids. In germline, CDR1 is SGHDN, CDR2 FVKESK. CDR3 amino acids: CASSQDRFRYNEQFF. The CDR3 bases are TGTGCCAGCAGCCAAGATCGCTTCCGGTACAATGAGCAGTTCTTC.

The genes are TRBV30 and TRBJ2-1; a weak D match, TRBD1 (6 bases). Germline loops: CDR1 GTSNPN, CDR2 SVGIG (reference sequence). This CDR3 comprises 14 residues. The V end was cut by 4 bases, the J end by 1 base, with 11 bases between. This CDR3 is CAWTSDRSYNEQFF. As DNA, the CDR3 is TGTGCCTGGACTTCGGACAGATCCTACAATGAGCAGTTCTTC.

This chain joins TRBV28 and TRBJ1-1, with a tentative D call TRBD1 (5 bases). The ends were cut back, 7 bases at V and 0 bases at J, with 21 bases in the middle. Germline V gene data show CDR1 as MDHEN and CDR2 as SYDVKM. This CDR3 comprises 17 residues. CDR3: CASTWGPGFRLNTEAFF. The CDR3 bases are TGTGCCAGCACCTGGGGTCCAGGGTTTAGGCTGAACACTGAAGCTTTCTTT.

The V and J genes are TRBV27 and TRBJ1-2; 11 positions match TRBD1. V lost 0 bases, J lost 2 bases, and 5 bases stayed unmatched. CDR3 length: 17 residues. CDR1 and CDR2 from the germline V gene are MNHEY and SMNVEV (reference sequence). The CDR3 loop is CASSLSPGTGGNYGYTF. In nucleotides, the CDR3 is TGTGCCAGCAGTTTATCTCCCGGGACAGGGGGAAACTATGGCTACACCTTC.

The rearrangement links TRBV25-1 to TRBJ2-7; 8 positions match TRBD1. Germline lookup yields CDR1 MGHDK and CDR2 SYGVNS. The CDR3 is 13 amino acids. V lost 3 bases to trimming and J lost 6 bases; unmatched junction nucleotides: 4. This CDR3 reads CASSDRGLGEQYF. The CDR3 DNA sequence: TGTGCCAGCAGTGACAGGGGGCTAGGCGAGCAGTACTTC.